This is a list of T cell receptor beta chains from one sample in a study of identical twins. MiXCR, run by TCRdb on the 5' RACE reads, gives a single entry per CDR3 protein. The sample shows about 200,000 distinct CDR3 sequences, about a sixth of them seen only once. In addition, the sample was reused for a study of T cells expressing NK-cell markers.

Sequenced input: CD8+ T cells sorted from blood. The source of these receptors is a woman in her late teens or twenties in good health. The CDR3 runs from the conserved cysteine through the conserved F or W. The D gene is left open where the match is weak. Size tells how often a clone was seen (once, few, many) or the class of an expanded clone, and some rows leave it out.

J gene: TRBJ2-1; D gene: NA; clone size: NA; V gene: TRBV7-6; CDR3 protein: CASSLLARSYNEQFF; CDR3 DNA: TGTGCCAGCAGCTTATTAGCAAGATCCTACAATGAGCAGTTCTTC
J gene: TRBJ2-5; D gene: TRBD2; clone size: few; V gene: TRBV12-3/TRBV12-4; CDR3 protein: CASSPRTSGIQETQYF; CDR3 DNA: TGTGCCAGCAGTCCCAGGACTAGCGGGATCCAAGAGACCCAGTACTTC
J gene: TRBJ2-3; D gene: NA; clone size: few; V gene: TRBV7-8; CDR3 protein: CASSLVGGLSTDTQYF; CDR3 DNA: TGTGCCAGCAGCTTAGTTGGGGGATTAAGCACAGATACGCAGTATTTT
J gene: TRBJ2-3; D gene: TRBD1; clone size: few; V gene: TRBV4-1; CDR3 protein: CASSQLGQGTARTQYF; CDR3 DNA: TGCGCCAGCAGCCAGTTGGGACAGGGGACAGCGCGGACGCAGTATTTT
J gene: TRBJ2-6; D gene: TRBD1; clone size: NA; V gene: TRBV9; CDR3 protein: CASSVPGQVLSRGGANVLTF; CDR3 DNA: TGTGCCAGCAGCGTGCCGGGACAGGTTCTGTCCCGTGGAGGGGCCAACGTCCTGACTTTC
J gene: TRBJ2-7; D gene: TRBD1; clone size: NA; V gene: TRBV5-1; CDR3 protein: CASSGLQGVSYEQYF; CDR3 DNA: TGCGCCAGCAGCGGCCTACAGGGGGTTTCCTACGAGCAGTACTTC
J gene: TRBJ1-2; D gene: NA; clone size: NA; V gene: TRBV20-1; CDR3 protein: CSARDLGIGGYTF; CDR3 DNA: TGCAGTGCTAGAGATTTAGGGATTGGAGGCTACACCTTC
J gene: TRBJ1-1; D gene: NA; clone size: NA; V gene: TRBV7-9; CDR3 protein: CASSLESNTEAFF; CDR3 DNA: TGTGCCAGCAGTTTGGAGTCGAACACTGAAGCTTTCTTT
J gene: TRBJ1-2; D gene: NA; clone size: NA; V gene: TRBV12-3/TRBV12-4; CDR3 protein: CASSSGWGGNGYTF; CDR3 DNA: TGTGCCAGCAGTTCTGGGTGGGGGGGTAATGGCTACACCTTC
J gene: TRBJ2-3; D gene: TRBD2; clone size: NA; V gene: TRBV12-3/TRBV12-4; CDR3 protein: CASSSLAGALTSTDTQYF; CDR3 DNA: TGTGCCAGCAGTTCCCTAGCGGGAGCTCTCACTAGCACAGATACGCAGTATTTT
J gene: TRBJ1-1; D gene: NA; clone size: NA; V gene: TRBV12-3/TRBV12-4; CDR3 protein: CASGAREAFF; CDR3 DNA: TGTGCCAGCGGGGCTCGAGAAGCTTTCTTT
J gene: TRBJ2-1; D gene: TRBD2; clone size: NA; V gene: TRBV12-3/TRBV12-4; CDR3 protein: CASSYSGGTYNEQFF; CDR3 DNA: TGTGCCAGCAGTTATAGCGGGGGAACCTACAATGAGCAGTTCTTC
J gene: TRBJ1-2; D gene: TRBD1; clone size: many; V gene: TRBV29-1; CDR3 protein: CSFVQTGGFYTF; CDR3 DNA: TGCAGCTTCGTCCAAACAGGGGGATTCTACACCTTC
J gene: TRBJ2-5; D gene: NA; clone size: few; V gene: TRBV27; CDR3 protein: CASSHRVPETQYF; CDR3 DNA: TGTGCCAGCAGCCACAGGGTCCCCGAGACCCAGTACTTC
J gene: TRBJ2-7; D gene: TRBD1; clone size: NA; V gene: TRBV3-1; CDR3 protein: CASSEGTGRTYEQYF; CDR3 DNA: TGTGCCAGCAGCGAAGGGACAGGAAGGACCTACGAGCAGTACTTC
J gene: TRBJ2-2; D gene: NA; clone size: NA; V gene: TRBV12-5; CDR3 protein: CASGLATKDTGELFF; CDR3 DNA: TGTGCTAGTGGTTTGGCAACGAAGGATACCGGGGAGCTGTTTTTT
J gene: TRBJ2-1; D gene: NA; clone size: few; V gene: TRBV7-9; CDR3 protein: CASSSIMHEQFF; CDR3 DNA: TGTGCCAGCAGCTCTATCATGCATGAGCAGTTCTTC
J gene: TRBJ1-2; D gene: TRBD1; clone size: NA; V gene: TRBV4-3; CDR3 protein: CASSQFSFGTGDFYGYTF; CDR3 DNA: TGCGCCAGCAGCCAATTTTCTTTCGGGACAGGGGATTTCTATGGCTACACCTTC
J gene: TRBJ2-1; D gene: TRBD2; clone size: NA; V gene: TRBV4-3; CDR3 protein: CASSQDGGGTGHNEQFF; CDR3 DNA: TGCGCCAGCAGCCAAGATGGGGGGGGGACGGGGCACAATGAGCAGTTCTTC
J gene: TRBJ2-1; D gene: NA; clone size: NA; V gene: TRBV7-9; CDR3 protein: CASSIRPIRDNEQFF; CDR3 DNA: TGTGCCAGCAGCATAAGACCCATCCGTGACAATGAGCAGTTCTTC
J gene: TRBJ2-1; D gene: TRBD2; clone size: NA; V gene: TRBV29-1; CDR3 protein: CSVGGAGGLNYNEQFF; CDR3 DNA: TGCAGCGTTGGGGGAGCGGGGGGGCTGAACTACAATGAGCAGTTCTTC
J gene: TRBJ2-7; D gene: NA; clone size: NA; V gene: TRBV9; CDR3 protein: CASSGNSYEQYF; CDR3 DNA: TGTGCCAGCAGCGGAAACTCCTACGAGCAGTACTTC
J gene: TRBJ1-1; D gene: NA; clone size: few; V gene: TRBV12-3/TRBV12-4; CDR3 protein: CASSFSGSAEAFF; CDR3 DNA: TGTGCCAGCAGTTTTAGTGGGAGCGCTGAAGCTTTCTTT
J gene: TRBJ2-7; D gene: TRBD1; clone size: NA; V gene: TRBV12-3/TRBV12-4; CDR3 protein: CASSHQGQGAYEQYF; CDR3 DNA: TGTGCCAGCAGCCACCAGGGACAGGGGGCTTACGAGCAGTACTTC
J gene: TRBJ1-3; D gene: NA; clone size: few; V gene: TRBV4-3; CDR3 protein: CASSQGETIYF; CDR3 DNA: TGCGCCAGCAGCCAGGGTGAAACCATATATTTT
J gene: TRBJ2-5; D gene: TRBD1; clone size: few; V gene: TRBV14; CDR3 protein: CASSQDPRGRLSETQYF; CDR3 DNA: TGTGCCAGCAGCCAAGATCCCAGGGGGCGTTTATCAGAGACCCAGTACTTC
J gene: TRBJ2-3; D gene: TRBD2; clone size: few; V gene: TRBV12-3/TRBV12-4; CDR3 protein: CASSAYSGGRTDTQYF; CDR3 DNA: TGTGCCAGCAGTGCATATAGCGGGGGCAGGACAGATACGCAGTATTTT
J gene: TRBJ1-2; D gene: NA; clone size: NA; V gene: TRBV12-3/TRBV12-4; CDR3 protein: CASSFLISYGYTF; CDR3 DNA: TGTGCCAGCAGTTTTCTAATATCCTATGGCTACACCTTC
J gene: TRBJ2-1; D gene: NA; clone size: NA; V gene: TRBV5-1; CDR3 protein: CASSLTGPSATYNEQFF; CDR3 DNA: TGCGCCAGCAGCTTGACGGGACCATCGGCCACCTACAATGAGCAGTTCTTC
J gene: TRBJ2-3; D gene: TRBD2; clone size: NA; V gene: TRBV24-1; CDR3 protein: CATTIAGGTDTQYF; CDR3 DNA: TGTGCCACCACTATAGCGGGGGGCACAGATACGCAGTATTTT
J gene: TRBJ2-3; D gene: TRBD2; clone size: NA; V gene: TRBV11-1; CDR3 protein: CASSPTSGIGTDTQYF; CDR3 DNA: TGTGCCAGCAGCCCCACTAGCGGGATCGGCACAGATACGCAGTATTTT
J gene: TRBJ1-2; D gene: NA; clone size: NA; V gene: TRBV5-1; CDR3 protein: CASSLAPGHYMNGYTF; CDR3 DNA: TGCGCCAGCAGCCTAGCACCGGGACACTATATGAATGGCTACACCTTC
J gene: TRBJ2-3; D gene: NA; clone size: NA; V gene: TRBV5-1; CDR3 protein: CASSLWLGEVGGDSTDTQYF; CDR3 DNA: TGCGCCAGCAGCTTGTGGCTAGGGGAGGTCGGTGGAGATAGCACAGATACGCAGTATTTT
J gene: TRBJ2-3; D gene: NA; clone size: many; V gene: TRBV6-4; CDR3 protein: CASSDSKAHTDTQYF; CDR3 DNA: TGTGCCAGCAGTGACTCGAAGGCACACACAGATACGCAGTATTTT
J gene: TRBJ2-2; D gene: TRBD2; clone size: few; V gene: TRBV27; CDR3 protein: CASSFHRRTSGTNTGELFF; CDR3 DNA: TGTGCCAGCAGTTTTCACCGCCGGACTAGCGGGACGAACACCGGGGAGCTGTTTTTT
J gene: TRBJ2-2; D gene: NA; clone size: few; V gene: TRBV12-3/TRBV12-4; CDR3 protein: CASRQVGELFF; CDR3 DNA: TGTGCCAGCAGGCAGGTTGGGGAGCTGTTTTTT
J gene: TRBJ2-7; D gene: TRBD1; clone size: NA; V gene: TRBV7-9; CDR3 protein: CASSPGQGSSYEQYF; CDR3 DNA: TGTGCCAGCAGCCCCGGACAGGGGAGCTCCTACGAGCAGTACTTC
J gene: TRBJ2-1; D gene: TRBD2; clone size: few; V gene: TRBV7-9; CDR3 protein: CASSSLTSGVSYNEQFF; CDR3 DNA: TGTGCCAGCAGCTCCCTGACTAGCGGAGTCTCCTACAATGAGCAGTTCTTC
J gene: TRBJ2-3; D gene: NA; clone size: NA; V gene: TRBV7-8; CDR3 protein: CASSSELGRADTQYF; CDR3 DNA: TGTGCCAGCAGCTCCGAACTGGGACGCGCAGATACGCAGTATTTT
J gene: TRBJ2-3; D gene: NA; clone size: NA; V gene: TRBV9; CDR3 protein: CASSLRADGDTQYF; CDR3 DNA: TGTGCCAGCAGCCTACGGGCGGATGGGGATACGCAGTATTTT
J gene: TRBJ2-3; D gene: TRBD1; clone size: few; V gene: TRBV5-1; CDR3 protein: CASSSGTGGGTDTQYF; CDR3 DNA: TGCGCCAGCAGTTCCGGGACAGGGGGCGGCACAGATACGCAGTATTTT
J gene: TRBJ2-5; D gene: TRBD2; clone size: NA; V gene: TRBV5-1; CDR3 protein: CASSTSGGVQETQYF; CDR3 DNA: TGCGCCAGCAGCACTAGCGGGGGGGTCCAAGAGACCCAGTACTTC
J gene: TRBJ1-2; D gene: TRBD1; clone size: few; V gene: TRBV12-3/TRBV12-4; CDR3 protein: CASSRPGQGIYGYTF; CDR3 DNA: TGTGCCAGCAGTCGGCCGGGACAGGGAATCTATGGCTACACCTTC
J gene: TRBJ1-4; D gene: NA; clone size: few; V gene: TRBV19; CDR3 protein: CASTPGHWRATNEKLFF; CDR3 DNA: TGTGCCAGTACCCCCGGACACTGGCGTGCAACTAATGAAAAACTGTTTTTT
J gene: TRBJ1-1; D gene: NA; clone size: few; V gene: TRBV9; CDR3 protein: CASSVAVMNTEAFF; CDR3 DNA: TGTGCCAGCAGCGTAGCAGTCATGAACACTGAAGCTTTCTTT
J gene: TRBJ2-1; D gene: NA; clone size: NA; V gene: TRBV11-1; CDR3 protein: CASSLERGFAREQFF; CDR3 DNA: TGTGCCAGCAGCTTAGAAAGGGGATTCGCGCGTGAGCAGTTCTTC
J gene: TRBJ2-7; D gene: TRBD1; clone size: NA; V gene: TRBV27; CDR3 protein: CASSPTPGQSYKQYF; CDR3 DNA: TGTGCCAGCAGTCCCACTCCGGGACAGTCCTACAAGCAGTACTTC
J gene: TRBJ2-7; D gene: TRBD2; clone size: NA; V gene: TRBV2; CDR3 protein: CASRRTSGSYEQYF; CDR3 DNA: TGTGCCAGCAGACGGACTAGCGGCAGCTACGAGCAGTACTTC
J gene: TRBJ1-2; D gene: NA; clone size: NA; V gene: TRBV16; CDR3 protein: CASSHDRNYGYTF; CDR3 DNA: TGTGCCAGCAGCCATGACAGGAACTATGGCTACACCTTC
J gene: TRBJ2-7; D gene: TRBD1; clone size: few; V gene: TRBV20-1; CDR3 protein: CSARQGTGEQYF; CDR3 DNA: TGCAGTGCTCGACAGGGGACGGGCGAGCAGTACTTC
J gene: TRBJ2-1; D gene: NA; clone size: few; V gene: TRBV20-1; CDR3 protein: CSARDLRYNEQFF; CDR3 DNA: TGCAGTGCTAGAGATCTCAGATACAATGAGCAGTTCTTC
J gene: TRBJ2-5; D gene: TRBD2; clone size: many; V gene: TRBV12-3/TRBV12-4; CDR3 protein: CASSEEGTSAETQYF; CDR3 DNA: TGTGCCAGCAGCGAAGAAGGGACTAGCGCAGAGACCCAGTACTTC
J gene: TRBJ2-2; D gene: NA; clone size: few; V gene: TRBV6-1; CDR3 protein: CASSRTHTGELFF; CDR3 DNA: TGTGCCAGCAGCCGGACCCACACCGGGGAGCTGTTTTTT
J gene: TRBJ2-1; D gene: NA; clone size: few; V gene: TRBV18; CDR3 protein: CASSPARDLGEQFF; CDR3 DNA: TGTGCCAGCTCACCCGCGCGGGATTTGGGTGAGCAGTTCTTC
J gene: TRBJ2-7; D gene: NA; clone size: NA; V gene: TRBV29-1; CDR3 protein: CSVAFFHSYEQYF; CDR3 DNA: TGCAGCGTTGCATTTTTCCACAGCTACGAGCAGTACTTC
J gene: TRBJ2-5; D gene: NA; clone size: few; V gene: TRBV27; CDR3 protein: CASSLIGSLGETQYF; CDR3 DNA: TGTGCCAGCAGTTTAATAGGGAGCCTCGGGGAGACCCAGTACTTC
J gene: TRBJ2-7; D gene: NA; clone size: NA; V gene: TRBV7-9; CDR3 protein: CASSLGKEQYF; CDR3 DNA: TGTGCCAGCAGCTTAGGTAAAGAGCAGTACTTC
J gene: TRBJ2-1; D gene: TRBD1; clone size: few; V gene: TRBV24-1; CDR3 protein: CATSERGTGSNEQFF; CDR3 DNA: TGTGCCACCAGTGAAAGAGGGACAGGGTCGAATGAGCAGTTCTTC
J gene: TRBJ2-5; D gene: TRBD1; clone size: few; V gene: TRBV29-1; CDR3 protein: CSATGEQGTQYF; CDR3 DNA: TGCAGCGCTACAGGGGAACAAGGGACCCAGTACTTC